Detailed here is one TCR beta chain. The data were produced by immunoSEQ multiplex PCR, yet TCRdb's version contains in-frame clones alone and is incomplete. Here the sample spans under 150,000 clones, under 90% being singletons. This CDR3 contains 15 residues. The trim removed 3 bases at V and 5 bases at J, leaving 8 bases unmatched. CDR1 is LGHDT and CDR2 is YNNKEL in the germline V gene (reference sequence). The source of the sample is a study of blood T cell repertoires in COVID-19. This sequence was found in a man aged 35-49 years with acute COVID-19. V usage is TRBV3-1 (or the pseudogene TRBV3-2) and J usage is TRBJ2-5; 8 positions agree with TRBD1. The source material was PBMCs or T cells enriched from blood (not recorded which). CDR3 amino acids: CASSQSTGVGETQYF. The CDR3 DNA reads TGTGCCAGCAGCCAGTCGACAGGGGTTGGGGAGACCCAGTACTTC.